The next 27 T cell receptor beta chains were all read from a single sample in a study of blood T cell repertoires in COVID-19. The assay was immunoSEQ multiplex PCR, and TCRdb's table has in-frame clones only and misses some. The sample includes tens of thousands of clones, more than 75% of them seen just once. The source material was peripheral blood. The receptors originated from a man between 65 and 79 years old with active or convalescent COVID-19.

The V call is TRBV2, the J call TRBJ2-4; the D gene is possibly TRBD1 (6 bases). CDR1 and CDR2 (germline): SNHLY, FYNNEI. Trimming left V 4 bases short and J 8 bases short, with 15 bases between. CDR3 length: 14 residues. DNA of the CDR3: TGTGCCAGCAGTGTGGCAGGGGAAAATCACATTCAGTACTTC. Translated, it gives CASSVAGENHIQYF.

This clone came up once. The chain employs TRBV30 and TRBJ1-2, with 9 bases matching TRBD1. CDR1 is GTSNPN and CDR2 is SVGIG in the germline V gene (reference sequence). Unmatched junction bases numbered 2, after V lost 5 bases and J lost 4 bases. The CDR3 runs to 12 residues. Here the CDR3 reads CAWGQGSYGYTF. In nucleotides, the CDR3 is TGTGCCTGGGGACAGGGGAGCTATGGCTACACCTTC.

The V and J genes are TRBV20-1 and TRBJ2-5, with D possibly TRBD1 on 5 matching bases. The V end was cut by 6 bases, the J end by 2 bases, with 7 bases between. The CDR3 contains 11 residues. CDR1 DFQATT and CDR2 SNEGSKA come from the germline V gene (reference sequence). CDR3 residues: CSATAQETQYF. The CDR3 DNA reads as TGCAGTGCGACAGCTCAAGAGACCCAGTACTTC.

This clone has only one observation. The genes are TRBV4-1 and TRBJ2-1, with 10 positions matching TRBD2. Germline V gene lookup returns CDR1 MGHRA and CDR2 YSYEKL. Trimming removed 3 bases from V and 4 bases from J; junction bases left unmatched: 6. This CDR3 contains 16 residues. CDR3 amino acids: CASSQIQRGGYNEQFF. Written as DNA, the CDR3 is TGCGCCAGCAGCCAGATACAGCGGGGGGGGTACAATGAGCAGTTCTTC.

The chain combines TRBV12-1 with TRBJ1-1; TRBD1, the table's D call, was not compared with the DNA. TRBV12-1 counts as a pseudogene. The CDR3 has 17 amino acids. CDR3 coding DNA: TGTGCCAGCAGCTTTTTGACAGCGTACCTTATGAACACTGAAGCTTTCTTT. Translating gives CASSFLTAYLMNTEAFF.

V usage is TRBV2 and J usage is TRBJ1-5; D not certain. The CDR3 runs to 13 residues. CDR1 is SNHLY, CDR2 FYNNEI, per germline. V was cut by 8 bases and J by 4 bases, with 12 bases left in between. The CDR3 DNA follows: TGTGCCAGCCGGATCGGGAGAAATCAGCCCCAGCATTTT. Its translation is CASRIGRNQPQHF.

J is TRBJ1-1 and V is TRBV28, with 7 bases that match TRBD1. The CDR3 spans 13 residues. V was clipped by 6 bases and J by 11 bases; unmatched bases: 12. Germline V CDR1 and CDR2: MDHEN, SYDVKM. CDR3 amino acids: CASSPTTGESAFF. The CDR3 coding sequence is TGTGCCAGCAGCCCTACCACAGGGGAGTCGGCTTTCTTT.

This sequence joins TRBV18 and TRBJ1-1, with D uncertain. Per germline, CDR1 KGHSH and CDR2 LQKENI. V was trimmed by 3 bases and J by 5 bases, leaving 19 bases between them. The CDR3 is 16 residues long. The DNA of the CDR3 is TGTGCCAGCTCACCCGACGACGACGGCGGGTGGACTGAAGCTTTCTTT. Protein product: CASSPDDDGGWTEAFF.

The rearrangement links TRBV28 to TRBJ2-1, with 11 positions matching TRBD1. The CDR3 contains 13 residues. The V and J ends lost 5 bases and 8 bases, in that order; junction bases with no gene match: 2. Germline V gives CDR1 MDHEN, CDR2 SYDVKM. CDR3 protein: CASSPGQGDEQFF. CDR3 bases: TGTGCCAGCAGTCCGGGACAGGGGGATGAGCAGTTCTTC.

The chain uses TRBV6-5 and TRBJ1-5; D not resolved. V was cut by 6 bases and J by 4 bases, with 10 bases left in between. The CDR3 has 13 residues. In germline, CDR1 is MNHEY, CDR2 SVGAGI. The CDR3 reads CASSGGLNQPQHF. The CDR3 DNA is TGTGCCAGCAGCGGAGGGCTTAATCAGCCCCAGCATTTT.

The chain recombines TRBV18 with TRBJ2-1; D call uncertain. Germline CDR1 KGHSH, CDR2 LQKENI. V was pared by 5 bases and J by 5 bases, with 16 bases between. The CDR3 length is 15 residues. CDR3 DNA: TGTGCCAGCTCAAGAGCTGGCGACACAAACAATGAGCAGTTCTTC. This gives the protein CASSRAGDTNNEQFF.

The rearrangement links TRBV9 to TRBJ2-3; TRBD2 matches at 7 bases. The CDR3 extends over 15 amino acids. J gave up 0 bases and V 3 bases, and 4 bases lay outside the gene matches. Germline V gene sequence: CDR1 SGDLS, CDR2 YYNGEE. The CDR3 region has the DNA TGTGCCAGCAGCGGGACTAGTTCTAGCACAGATACGCAGTATTTT. Its translation is CASSGTSSSTDTQYF.

The V gene is TRBV5-1, the J gene TRBJ2-7, with D maybe TRBD2 (5 bases). CDR3 length: 14 amino acids. In germline, CDR1 is SGHRS, CDR2 YFSETQ. The V and J ends lost 5 bases and 2 bases respectively, with 14 bases between them. The CDR3, as DNA: TGCGCCAGCAGTCGGGGTACAGACCCCTACGAGCAGTACTTC. Its translation: CASSRGTDPYEQYF.

This sequence joins TRBV7-9 and TRBJ1-2; 7 bases align to TRBD1. Germline CDR1 reads SEHNR; CDR2 reads FQNEAQ (reference sequence). CDR3 size: 14 residues. V shed 5 bases, J shed 1 base, and the junction held 4 bases outside the gene matches. CDR3 coding DNA: TGTGCCAGCAGCGTACAGGGGATTAACTATGGCTACACCTTC. Protein sequence: CASSVQGINYGYTF.

J is TRBJ2-3 and V is TRBV28; the match to TRBD1 covers 10 bases. V shed 6 bases and J 1 base; nucleotides not matched to a gene: 4. This CDR3 contains 15 residues. Germline CDR1 is MDHEN and CDR2 is SYDVKM. The CDR3 sequence is CASSDDRGRTDTQYF. The CDR3, as DNA: TGTGCCAGCAGCGACGACAGGGGGCGCACAGATACGCAGTATTTT.

This rearrangement joins TRBV4-1 to TRBJ2-3, with unresolved D. CDR3 size: 12 residues. Germline loops: CDR1 MGHRA, CDR2 YSYEKL. V was pared by 0 bases and J by 6 bases, with 4 bases between. CDR3 nucleotides: TGCGCCAGCAGCCAAGATTCGGATACGCAGTATTTT. Amino acids: CASSQDSDTQYF.

This clone has only a few counts. V is TRBV30 and J is TRBJ2-6; 9 bases match TRBD1. Germline CDR1 GTSNPN, CDR2 SVGIG (reference sequence). The trim removed 5 bases at V and 2 bases at J, leaving 7 bases unmatched. This CDR3 has 16 amino acids. The CDR3 nucleotides are TGTGCCTGGCAACCCGGGACAGGGACTGGGGCCAACGTCCTGACTTTC. Residues: CAWQPGTGTGANVLTF.

This clone was counted only a few times. V gene TRBV7-8 combines with J gene TRBJ2-2; 7 positions match TRBD2. Germline lookup yields CDR1 SGHVS and CDR2 FQNEAQ. The CDR3 is 16 amino acids. Trimming took 0 bases from V and 6 from J; bases not matched to a gene: 7. The DNA of the CDR3 is TGTGCCAGCAGCTTAGCTCTTCGGCTAGCGGCCGGGGAGCTGTTTTTT. Amino acid sequence: CASSLALRLAAGELFF.

This clone was counted only a few times. The chain employs TRBV9 and TRBJ2-1; a possible D gene is TRBD2 (7 bases). V was pared by 0 bases and J by 9 bases, with 19 bases between. The CDR3 sequence is 16 residues long. CDR1 SGDLS and CDR2 YYNGEE come from the germline V gene. Here the CDR3 reads CASSVAEGGVQSEQFF. The CDR3 nucleotides read TGTGCCAGCAGCGTAGCTGAGGGGGGGGTTCAGAGTGAGCAGTTCTTC.

The chain has TRBV28 and TRBJ1-2; D gene ambiguous. There are 12 residues in the CDR3. Trimming removed 2 bases from V and 4 bases from J, with 5 bases in between. The V gene's germline CDR1 is MDHEN and CDR2 SYDVKM. The CDR3 region is CASSLEAYGYTF. In nucleotides, the CDR3 is TGTGCCAGCAGTTTAGAAGCCTATGGCTACACCTTC.

In this sample, this clone turned up once. The CDR3 protein is CASRPGTGGFGYGYTF. The CDR3 coding sequence is TGTGCCAGCAGACCCGGGACAGGGGGTTTTGGGTATGGCTACACCTTC. The chain links TRBV28 to TRBJ1-2; 11 nucleotides match TRBD1. V was pared by 6 bases and J by 5 bases, with 11 bases of the junction left unmatched. CDR1 is MDHEN, CDR2 SYDVKM, per germline. The CDR3 is 16 amino acids.

This sequence joins TRBV5-4 and TRBJ2-1; tentatively, D is TRBD2 (6 bases). Germline assignment: CDR1 SGHNT and CDR2 YYREEE (reference sequence). The CDR3 extends over 14 amino acids. Trimming took off 4 bases at V and 9 bases at J, with 17 bases between the two ends. The CDR3 DNA follows: TGTGCCAGCAGCCTTGGACACGGAGGGAGTGAGCAGTTCTTC. The encoded protein is CASSLGHGGSEQFF.

The CDR3 DNA follows: TGTGCCAGCAGCCAAGATTTGGGGACAGGGTTGTCCTATGGCTACACCTTC. Amino acid sequence: CASSQDLGTGLSYGYTF. The chain uses TRBV3-1 (or the pseudogene TRBV3-2) and TRBJ1-2; 9 bases fit TRBD1. Germline V gene data show CDR1 as LGHDT and CDR2 as YNNKEL (reference sequence). CDR3 length: 17 residues. The J segment lost 4 bases and the V segment lost 0 bases, leaving 9 bases of the junction unmatched.

This clone was counted a single time. V is TRBV11-2 and J is TRBJ2-1, with TRBD2 matching 9 bases. This CDR3 region has 15 residues. Germline lookup yields CDR1 SGHAT and CDR2 FQNNGV. J gave up 10 bases and V 5 bases, and 12 bases lay outside the gene matches. The CDR3 coding sequence is TGTGCCAGCAGCGTACAGCGGGGGGTAGGTCGCGAGCAGTTCTTC. Translation gives CASSVQRGVGREQFF.

This clone was detected only a few times. The gene calls are TRBV9 and TRBJ1-2; D ambiguous. CDR1 SGDLS and CDR2 YYNGEE come from the germline V gene. There are 13 residues in the CDR3. V lost 0 bases and J lost 6, with 9 bases in between. The CDR3 sequence is CASSVGSGDGYTF. DNA of the CDR3: TGTGCCAGCAGCGTAGGATCCGGGGATGGCTACACCTTC.

The rearrangement uses TRBV3-1 (or the pseudogene TRBV3-2) and TRBJ1-6; TRBD1 matches 7 bases. The ends lost 1 base at V and 9 bases at J; junction bases unmatched: 0. The CDR3 covers 13 residues. CDR1 is LGHDT and CDR2 is YNNKEL in the germline V gene (reference sequence). The CDR3: CASSQGQGSPLHF. DNA for the CDR3: TGTGCCAGCAGCCAAGGACAGGGTTCACCCCTCCACTTT.

This chain uses TRBV5-4 with TRBJ2-3; 7 bases map to TRBD1. The CDR3 extends over 14 amino acids. Per the germline V gene, CDR1 is SGHNT and CDR2 is YYREEE (reference sequence). The V gene end was trimmed by 1 base and the J gene end by 6 bases; junction bases not matched to a gene: 5. CDR3 sequence (DNA): TGTGCCAGCAGCTTGATAGGGGGCGGTGATACGCAGTATTTT. It specifies CASSLIGGGDTQYF.